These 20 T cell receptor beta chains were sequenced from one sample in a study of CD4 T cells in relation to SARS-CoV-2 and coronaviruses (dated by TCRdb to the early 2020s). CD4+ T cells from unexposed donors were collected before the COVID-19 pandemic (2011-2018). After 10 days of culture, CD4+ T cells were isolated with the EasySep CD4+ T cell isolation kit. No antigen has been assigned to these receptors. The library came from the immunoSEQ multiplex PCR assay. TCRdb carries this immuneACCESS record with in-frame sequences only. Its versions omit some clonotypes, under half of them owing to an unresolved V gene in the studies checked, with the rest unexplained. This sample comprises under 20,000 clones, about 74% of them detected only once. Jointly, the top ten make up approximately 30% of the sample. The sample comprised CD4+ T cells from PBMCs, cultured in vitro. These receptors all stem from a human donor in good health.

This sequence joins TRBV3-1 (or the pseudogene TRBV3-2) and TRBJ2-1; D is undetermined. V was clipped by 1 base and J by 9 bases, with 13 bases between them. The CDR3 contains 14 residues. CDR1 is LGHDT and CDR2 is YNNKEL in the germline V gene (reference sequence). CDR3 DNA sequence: TGTGCCAGCAGCCAAGGCCCCACATCGCCTGAGCAGTTCTTC. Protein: CASSQGPTSPEQFF.

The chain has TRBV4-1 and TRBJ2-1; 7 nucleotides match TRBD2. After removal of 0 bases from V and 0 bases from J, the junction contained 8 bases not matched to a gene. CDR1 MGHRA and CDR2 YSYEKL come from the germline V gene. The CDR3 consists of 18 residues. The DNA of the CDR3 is TGCGCCAGCAGCCAAGATAATGGGAGGGAAAGCTCCTACAATGAGCAGTTCTTC. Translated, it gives CASSQDNGRESSYNEQFF.

This CDR3 reads CATHRSLNTEAFF. The CDR3 region has the DNA TGTGCCACTCACAGATCCTTGAACACTGAAGCTTTCTTT. The chain carries TRBV6-5 and TRBJ1-1; no clear D gene. The germline CDR1 and CDR2 sequences are MNHEY and SVGAGI. The ends were cut back, 10 bases at V and 0 bases at J, with 12 bases in the middle. The CDR3 covers 13 residues.

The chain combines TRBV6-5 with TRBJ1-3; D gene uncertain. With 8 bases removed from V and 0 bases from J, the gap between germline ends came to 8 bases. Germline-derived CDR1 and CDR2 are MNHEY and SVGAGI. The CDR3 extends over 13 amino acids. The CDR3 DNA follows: TGTGCCAGCGCGGGCACCTCTGGAAACACCATATATTTT. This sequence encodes CASAGTSGNTIYF.

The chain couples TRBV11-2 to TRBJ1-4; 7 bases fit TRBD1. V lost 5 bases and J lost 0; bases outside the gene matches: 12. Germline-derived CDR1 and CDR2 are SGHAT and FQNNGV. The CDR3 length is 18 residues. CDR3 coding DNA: TGTGCCAGCAGCGGAATGACAGGGTGGGGCGCAACTAATGAAAAACTGTTTTTT. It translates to CASSGMTGWGATNEKLFF.

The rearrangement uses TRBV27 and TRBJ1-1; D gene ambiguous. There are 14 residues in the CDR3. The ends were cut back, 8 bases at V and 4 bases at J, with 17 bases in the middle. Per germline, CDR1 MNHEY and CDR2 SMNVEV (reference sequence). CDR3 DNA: TGTGCCAGCTCCCATGGGTTCTTGGTCACTGAAGCTTTCTTT. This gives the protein CASSHGFLVTEAFF.

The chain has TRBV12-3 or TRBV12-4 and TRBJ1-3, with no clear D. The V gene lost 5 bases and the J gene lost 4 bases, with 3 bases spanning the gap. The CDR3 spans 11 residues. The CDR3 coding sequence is TGTGCCAGCAGTACGGGAAACACCATATATTTT. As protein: CASSTGNTIYF.

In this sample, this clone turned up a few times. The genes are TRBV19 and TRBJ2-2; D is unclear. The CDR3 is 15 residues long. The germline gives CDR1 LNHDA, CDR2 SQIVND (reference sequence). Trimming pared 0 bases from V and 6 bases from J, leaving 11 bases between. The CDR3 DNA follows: TGTGCCAGTAGTATAGATCCAAGCTATTCCGGGGAGCTGTTTTTT. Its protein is CASSIDPSYSGELFF.

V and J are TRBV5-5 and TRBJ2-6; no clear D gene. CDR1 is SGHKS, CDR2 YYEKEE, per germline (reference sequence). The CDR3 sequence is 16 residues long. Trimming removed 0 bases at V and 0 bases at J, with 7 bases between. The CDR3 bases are TGTGCCAGCAGCTTGGCGGCAACCTCTGGGGCCAACGTCCTGACTTTC. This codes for CASSLAATSGANVLTF.

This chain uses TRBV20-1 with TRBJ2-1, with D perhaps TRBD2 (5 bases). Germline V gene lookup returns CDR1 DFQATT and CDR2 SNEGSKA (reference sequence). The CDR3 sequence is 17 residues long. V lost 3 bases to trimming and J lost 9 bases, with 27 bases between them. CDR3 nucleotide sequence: TGCAGTGCTAGTCGGAATTATCGGCTAGCTGGGTCGGGTGAGCAGTTCTTC. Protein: CSASRNYRLAGSGEQFF.

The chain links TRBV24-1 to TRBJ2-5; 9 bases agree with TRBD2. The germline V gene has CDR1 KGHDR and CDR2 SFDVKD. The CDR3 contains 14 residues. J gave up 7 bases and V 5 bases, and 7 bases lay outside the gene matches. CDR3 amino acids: CATSGLAGSGTQYF. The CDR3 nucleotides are TGTGCCACCAGTGGCCTAGCGGGGTCAGGGACCCAGTACTTC.

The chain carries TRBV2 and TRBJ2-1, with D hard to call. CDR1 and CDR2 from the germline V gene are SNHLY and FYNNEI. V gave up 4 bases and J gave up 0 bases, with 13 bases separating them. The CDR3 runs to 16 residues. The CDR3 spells CASSGERFSSYNEQFF. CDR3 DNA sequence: TGTGCCAGCAGTGGAGAGAGATTTAGCTCCTACAATGAGCAGTTCTTC. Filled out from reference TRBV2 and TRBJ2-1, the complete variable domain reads EPEVTQTPSHQVTQMGQEVILRCVPISNHLYFYWYRQILGQKVEFLVSFYNNEISEKSEIFDDQFSVERPDGSNFTLKIRSTKLEDSAMYFCASSGERFSSYNEQFFGPGTRLTVL.

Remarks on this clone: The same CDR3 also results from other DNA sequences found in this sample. As DNA, the CDR3 is TGTGCCAGCAGCCAAGATGGCAGCTCCTACGAGCAGTACTTC. It codes for CASSQDGSSYEQYF. The chain couples TRBV3-1 (or the pseudogene TRBV3-2) to TRBJ2-7; D unresolved. This CDR3 region has 14 residues. In germline, CDR1 is LGHDT, CDR2 YNNKEL (reference sequence). With 0 bases removed from V and 0 bases from J, the gap between germline ends came to 6 bases.

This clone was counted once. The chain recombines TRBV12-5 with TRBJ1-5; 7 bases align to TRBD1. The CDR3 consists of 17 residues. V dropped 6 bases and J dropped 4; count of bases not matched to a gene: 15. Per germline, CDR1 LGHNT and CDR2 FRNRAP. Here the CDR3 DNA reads TGTGCTAGTGGGTCGTACCCCACAGGGGAGGGAAATCAGCCCCAGCATTTT. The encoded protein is CASGSYPTGEGNQPQHF. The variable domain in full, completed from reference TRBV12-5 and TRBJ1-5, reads DARVTQTPRHKVTEMGQEVTMRCQPILGHNTVFWYRQTMMQGLELLAYFRNRAPLDDSGMPKDRFSAEMPDATLATLKIQPSEPRDSAVYFCASGSYPTGEGNQPQHFGDGTRLSIL.

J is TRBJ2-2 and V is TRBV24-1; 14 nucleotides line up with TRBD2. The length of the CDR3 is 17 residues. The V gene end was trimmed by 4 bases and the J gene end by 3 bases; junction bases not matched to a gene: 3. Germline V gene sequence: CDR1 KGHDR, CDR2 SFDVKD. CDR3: CATSDRLAGGHTGELFF. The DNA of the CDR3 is TGTGCCACCAGTGACCGACTAGCGGGAGGGCACACCGGGGAGCTGTTTTTT.

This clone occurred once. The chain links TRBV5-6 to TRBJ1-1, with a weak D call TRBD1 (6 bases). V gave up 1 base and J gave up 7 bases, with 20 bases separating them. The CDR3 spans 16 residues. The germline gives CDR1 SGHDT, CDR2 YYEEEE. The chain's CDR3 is CASSLFSGAQRLEAFF. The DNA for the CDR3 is TGTGCCAGCAGCTTGTTTTCGGGGGCCCAACGTCTTGAAGCTTTCTTT.

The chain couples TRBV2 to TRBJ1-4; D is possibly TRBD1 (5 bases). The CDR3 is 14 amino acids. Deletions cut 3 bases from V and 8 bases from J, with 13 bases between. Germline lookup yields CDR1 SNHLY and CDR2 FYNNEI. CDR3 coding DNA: TGTGCCAGCAGTGACGGGGGGACTAGCGAAAAACTGTTTTTT. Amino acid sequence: CASSDGGTSEKLFF.

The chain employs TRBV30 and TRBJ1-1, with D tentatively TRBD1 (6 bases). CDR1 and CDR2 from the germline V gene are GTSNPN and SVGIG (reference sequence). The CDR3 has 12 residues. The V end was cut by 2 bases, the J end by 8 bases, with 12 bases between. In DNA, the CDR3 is TGTGCCTGGAGTCCCTATGGGACAGAAGCTTTCTTT. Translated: CAWSPYGTEAFF.

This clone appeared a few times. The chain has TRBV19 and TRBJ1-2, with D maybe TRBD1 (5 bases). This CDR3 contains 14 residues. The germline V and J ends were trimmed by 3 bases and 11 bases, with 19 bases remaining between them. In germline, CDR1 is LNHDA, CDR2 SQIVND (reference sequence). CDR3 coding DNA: TGTGCCAGTAGTATTTCTTTTGGGACCGTGTGGTACACCTTC. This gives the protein CASSISFGTVWYTF. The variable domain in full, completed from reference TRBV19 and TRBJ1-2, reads DGGITQSPKYLFRKEGQNVTLSCEQNLNHDAMYWYRQDPGQGLRLIYYSQIVNDFQKGDIAEGYSVSREKKESFPLTVTSAQKNPTAFYLCASSISFGTVWYTFGSGTRLTVV.

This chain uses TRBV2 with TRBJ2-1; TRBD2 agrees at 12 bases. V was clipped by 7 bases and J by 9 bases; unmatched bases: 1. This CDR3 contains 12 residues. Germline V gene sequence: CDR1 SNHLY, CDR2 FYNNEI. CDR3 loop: CASKLAGGEQFF. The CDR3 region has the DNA TGTGCCAGCAAACTAGCGGGAGGTGAGCAGTTCTTC. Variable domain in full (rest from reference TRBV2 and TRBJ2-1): EPEVTQTPSHQVTQMGQEVILRCVPISNHLYFYWYRQILGQKVEFLVSFYNNEISEKSEIFDDQFSVERPDGSNFTLKIRSTKLEDSAMYFCASKLAGGEQFFGPGTRLTVL.